The 26 T cell receptor beta chains reported below all come from one sample, sequenced in a study of blood T cells in healthy people across ages. The second PCR ran about 6 to 11 cycles with a sample-barcoded 5' primer and J-beta primers. TCRdb independently ran MiXCR on the 5' RACE reads; one entry per CDR3 protein. The profile shows approximately 320,000 distinct CDR3 sequences, 25% to 30% of them singletons. The specimen was blood. Receptors were obtained from a woman in her seventies in good health.

V gene TRBV7-2 combines with J gene TRBJ2-7; 7 nucleotides agree with TRBD1. After removal of 4 bases from V and 4 bases from J, the junction contained 7 bases not matched to a gene. Germline assignment: CDR1 SGHTA and CDR2 FQGNSA. There are 14 residues in the CDR3. The CDR3 sequence: CASSSRTGEYEQYF. CDR3 nucleotides: TGTGCCAGCAGCTCTAGGACAGGAGAGTACGAGCAGTACTTC.

DNA of the CDR3: TGTGCCAGCAGCTTGAGCCTAGCCTCTGGGGCCAACGTCCTGACTTTC. This gives the protein CASSLSLASGANVLTF. The V gene is TRBV7-9, the J gene TRBJ2-6, with a possible D match to TRBD2 (5 bases). This CDR3 is 16 amino acids long. CDR1 SEHNR and CDR2 FQNEAQ come from the germline V gene (reference sequence). The ends were cut back, 3 bases at V and 0 bases at J, with 9 bases in the middle.

J is TRBJ2-1 and V is TRBV20-1; TRBD2 might be the D (6 bases). This CDR3 contains 17 residues. Trimming took off 1 base at V and 0 bases at J, with 16 bases between the two ends. Per germline, CDR1 DFQATT and CDR2 SNEGSKA (reference sequence). The DNA for the CDR3 is TGCAGTGCTAGAGCTAGGGACTCCGCGGTCTCCTACAATGAGCAGTTCTTC. The encoded protein is CSARARDSAVSYNEQFF.

V and J are TRBV4-3 and TRBJ2-1; 9 positions match TRBD2. Germline loops: CDR1 LGHNA, CDR2 YSLEER. The CDR3 extends over 18 amino acids. V was pared by 0 bases and J by 2 bases, with 8 bases of the junction left unmatched. Here the CDR3 reads CASSQDHPSSGTYNEQFF. The CDR3 DNA reads TGCGCCAGCAGCCAAGATCACCCTTCTAGCGGGACCTACAATGAGCAGTTCTTC.

The V gene is TRBV3-1, the J gene TRBJ1-6; 10 bases agree with TRBD1. The V gene end was trimmed by 6 bases and the J gene end by 9 bases; junction bases not matched to a gene: 8. The CDR3 loop spans 15 amino acids. Germline CDR1 is LGHDT and CDR2 is YNNKEL (reference sequence). The CDR3 sequence: CASRVGQGVASPLHF. CDR3 coding DNA: TGTGCCAGCAGAGTCGGACAGGGGGTGGCTTCACCCCTCCACTTT.

The V and J genes are TRBV20-1 and TRBJ1-1; a possible D gene is TRBD1 (5 bases). Germline loops: CDR1 DFQATT, CDR2 SNEGSKA (reference sequence). The CDR3 loop spans 15 amino acids. V shed 4 bases and J shed 1 base, with 16 bases lying between them. The CDR3 DNA reads as TGCAGTGCTATGGACACGGACGTTGGGAACACTGAAGCTTTCTTT. Protein: CSAMDTDVGNTEAFF.

This chain joins TRBV7-2 and TRBJ2-1; 14 nucleotides match TRBD2. With the DNA end fitting TRBJ2-7 better, the J assignment may be wrong. The CDR3 contains 17 residues. CDR1 and CDR2 from the germline V gene are SGHTA and FQGNSA. CDR3 bases: TGTGCCAGCAGCCGTGGGACTAGCGGGGGCCGTTCCTACGAGCAGTACTTC. Translating it yields CASSRGTSGGRSYEQYF.

V gene TRBV5-1 combines with J gene TRBJ2-1; 9 bases are shared with TRBD2. CDR1 is SGHRS and CDR2 is YFSETQ in the germline V gene. There are 17 residues in the CDR3. V dropped 2 bases and J dropped 1; count of bases not matched to a gene: 7. The CDR3 loop reads CASSFPTSGYSYNEQFF. The CDR3 nucleotides are TGCGCCAGCAGCTTTCCAACTAGCGGGTATTCCTACAATGAGCAGTTCTTC. Full variable domain (missing parts from reference TRBV5-1 and TRBJ2-1): KAGVTQTPRYLIKTRGQQVTLSCSPISGHRSVSWYQQTPGQGLQFLFEYFSETQRNKGNFPGRFSGRQFSNSRSEMNVSTLELGDSALYLCASSFPTSGYSYNEQFFGPGTRLTVL.

In this sample, this clonotype turned up a few times. This sequence joins TRBV4-3 and TRBJ2-5; D call uncertain. The DNA end lines up better with TRBJ2-7; the J call may be wrong. Germline loops: CDR1 LGHNA, CDR2 YSLEER. This CDR3 region has 13 residues. In nucleotides, the CDR3 is TGCGCCAGCAGCTCTAGACACGGCTACGAGCAGTACTTC. It codes for CASSSRHGYEQYF.

The rearrangement joins TRBV7-2 to TRBJ1-1; no clear D gene. Germline V gene sequence: CDR1 SGHTA, CDR2 FQGNSA. The CDR3 runs to 15 residues. V lost 3 bases and J 0 bases, leaving 11 bases between the germline ends. The CDR3 loop is CASSLDVGLNTEAFF. The CDR3 DNA follows: TGTGCCAGCAGCTTGGACGTAGGACTGAACACTGAAGCTTTCTTT.

The gene calls are TRBV4-2 and TRBJ2-7, with TRBD2 identical over 8 bases. CDR3 length: 15 amino acids. Germline V CDR1 and CDR2: LGHNA, YNFKEQ. V lost 3 bases to trimming and J lost 2 bases; unmatched junction nucleotides: 6. The CDR3 DNA is TGTGCCAGCAGCCAGGCTAGCGGGTCTACCTACGAGCAGTACTTC. Its translation is CASSQASGSTYEQYF.

The chain joins TRBV5-6 to TRBJ2-3; possibly TRBD2 for D (5 bases). Per the germline V gene, CDR1 is SGHDT and CDR2 is YYEEEE. The CDR3 sequence is 14 residues long. Trimming pared 1 base from V and 4 bases from J, leaving 10 bases between. CDR3 coding DNA: TGTGCCAGCAGCTTGCCACGGGATTCAGATACGCAGTATTTT. It yields the protein CASSLPRDSDTQYF.

The V and J genes are TRBV11-3 and TRBJ2-2; D not certain. Trimming took off 5 bases at V and 4 bases at J, with 8 bases between the two ends. CDR3 size: 13 residues. Looked up from germline, CDR1 is SGHNT and CDR2 is YENEEA. The CDR3 nucleotides are TGTGCCAGCAGCACGGTCCTCACCGGGGAGCTGTTTTTT. Protein product: CASSTVLTGELFF.

The chain employs TRBV25-1 and TRBJ1-4, with TRBD1 identical over 7 bases. Germline V lookup: CDR1 MGHDK, CDR2 SYGVNS. The V gene end was trimmed by 8 bases and the J gene end by 5 bases; junction bases not matched to a gene: 8. CDR3 size: 14 residues. The CDR3 DNA sequence: TGTGCCAGCGTCGAGACAGGGTCGAATGAAAAACTGTTTTTT. It is translated as CASVETGSNEKLFF.

This clonotype has only a few counts. The chain recombines TRBV10-3 with TRBJ1-1; a weak D match, TRBD1 (6 bases). CDR3 size: 17 residues. Trimming shortened V by 5 bases and J by 0 bases, and 19 bases separated the two germline ends. Germline assignment: CDR1 ENHRY and CDR2 SYGVKD. The CDR3: CAISPVGGGGLNTEAFF. The CDR3 DNA follows: TGTGCCATCAGTCCGGTGGGGGGCGGGGGCCTGAACACTGAAGCTTTCTTT.

This clonotype was picked up many times. The rearrangement joins TRBV18 to TRBJ2-1; either TRBD1 or TRBD2 may fit D (5 bases each). The CDR3 is 15 residues long. The germline CDR1 and CDR2 sequences are KGHSH and LQKENI. V was pared by 0 bases and J by 7 bases, with 13 bases between. CDR3 protein: CASSPPGTKGNEQFF. The CDR3 DNA reads TGTGCCAGCTCACCACCCGGGACCAAGGGGAATGAGCAGTTCTTC.

The rearrangement links TRBV7-6 to TRBJ2-7; D tentatively reads TRBD1 or TRBD2 (5 bases each). The CDR3 is 11 amino acids. V was trimmed by 7 bases and J by 6 bases, leaving 10 bases between them. The V gene's germline CDR1 is SGHVS and CDR2 FNYEAQ. The CDR3 DNA is TGTGCCAGCACCAATGGGGGCGAGCAGTACTTC. Translated, it gives CASTNGGEQYF.

This chain joins TRBV6-2 or TRBV6-3 and TRBJ2-1; maybe TRBD1 (6 bases). The CDR3 extends over 16 amino acids. Germline loops: CDR1 MNHEY, CDR2 SVGEGT. With 6 bases removed from V and 3 bases from J, the gap between germline ends came to 18 bases. The CDR3 sequence: CASRSKSGVNYNEQFF. DNA of the CDR3: TGTGCCAGCAGATCGAAGTCAGGGGTCAACTACAATGAGCAGTTCTTC.

There are a few counts of this clonotype. The chain employs TRBV20-1 and TRBJ2-2; tentatively, D is TRBD2 (5 bases). Germline loops: CDR1 DFQATT, CDR2 SNEGSKA (reference sequence). V lost 0 bases, J lost 3 bases, and 14 bases lay in between. The CDR3 sequence is 16 residues long. For the CDR3, the DNA is TGCAGTGCTAGAGATATTGCGGGCAGATACACCGGGGAGCTGTTTTTT. Translated: CSARDIAGRYTGELFF.

This clonotype was recorded a few times. The chain employs TRBV4-2 and TRBJ2-3; perhaps TRBD1 as D (5 bases). V was shortened by 1 base and J by 2 bases, with 10 bases between the two germline ends. This CDR3 is built from 15 residues. Germline CDR1 is LGHNA and CDR2 is YNFKEQ. The chain's CDR3 is CASSQGSDNTDTQYF. The CDR3 region has the DNA TGTGCCAGCAGCCAAGGATCGGACAACACAGATACGCAGTATTTT.

This clonotype was detected ten times or more. This chain links TRBV7-9 with TRBJ2-1, with a tentative D call TRBD2 (6 bases). The length of the CDR3 is 16 residues. The germline gives CDR1 SEHNR, CDR2 FQNEAQ (reference sequence). The ends were cut back, 4 bases at V and 5 bases at J, with 18 bases in the middle. CDR3 sequence: CASSSGGKRAHNEQFF. The CDR3, as DNA: TGTGCCAGCAGCTCTGGAGGGAAAAGGGCTCACAATGAGCAGTTCTTC.

This clonotype occurred a few times. This rearrangement joins TRBV12-3 or TRBV12-4 to TRBJ1-2, with D unclear. V was shortened by 6 bases and J by 8 bases, with 13 bases between the two germline ends. This CDR3 spans 12 amino acids. The CDR3 sequence: CASSPHGPGYTF. Written as DNA, the CDR3 is TGTGCCAGCAGCCCCCACGGTCCCGGCTACACCTTC.

A few counts support this clonotype. The chain combines TRBV3-1 with TRBJ1-1, with D unresolved. CDR3 length: 15 amino acids. CDR1 and CDR2 from the germline V gene are LGHDT and YNNKEL (reference sequence). With 3 bases removed from V and 4 bases from J, the gap between germline ends came to 15 bases. The CDR3 sequence: CASSQVSSPFTEAFF. DNA for the CDR3: TGTGCCAGCAGCCAGGTTAGCTCCCCATTCACTGAAGCTTTCTTT.

The chain recombines TRBV11-2 with TRBJ2-2; 8 bases are shared with TRBD2. CDR1 is SGHAT and CDR2 is FQNNGV in the germline V gene. The CDR3 runs to 18 residues. With 3 bases clipped from V and 2 bases from J, the junction kept 11 bases outside the gene matches. CDR3 sequence: CASSFPGLVGGNTGELFF. The CDR3 region has the DNA TGTGCCAGCAGCTTCCCGGGACTAGTGGGAGGCAACACCGGGGAGCTGTTTTTT.

This clonotype appeared many times. This chain joins TRBV29-1 and TRBJ2-5; D is ambiguous. The CDR3 spans 13 residues. From germline, CDR1 is SQVTM and CDR2 ANQGSEA. Trimming removed 3 bases from V and 3 bases from J, with 11 bases in between. CDR3 loop: CSVDLQEKETQYF. The CDR3 DNA follows: TGCAGCGTTGATTTACAAGAAAAAGAGACCCAGTACTTC.

There are a few counts of this clonotype. V gene TRBV14 combines with J gene TRBJ1-2; 7 positions match TRBD1. The germline gives CDR1 SGHDN, CDR2 FVKESK. There are 13 residues in the CDR3. The trim removed 2 bases at V and 3 bases at J, leaving 0 bases unmatched. The DNA of the CDR3 is TGTGCCAGCAGCCAAACAGGGGACTATGGCTACACCTTC. The encoded protein is CASSQTGDYGYTF.